This note documents a single T cell receptor (beta chain) sequence. Its antigen is not known. Sequencing was performed with immunoSEQ multiplex PCR; in TCRdb, only in-frame clones are kept and a portion is missing. This sample has 600,000 to 700,000 clones, with 73% found just once. Germline V lookup: CDR1 SGHNT, CDR2 YENEEA. Trimming stripped 0 bases from V and 8 bases from J, with 8 bases between. The CDR3 consists of 13 residues. The investigators split CD4+ cells into a CD45RA+ naive subset and a CD45RA-negative memory subset. This sample is drawn from a study of shared clonotypes between healthy human individuals. Study-wide points: Sharing of clonotypes among donors was expected to vary with sequencing depth.

The rearrangement uses TRBV11-3 and TRBJ2-1; maybe TRBD2 (5 bases). The TCR originated in a woman aged 25-40 years in good health. The sequenced sample was memory CD4+ T cells sorted from blood. Subset in this sample: CD45RA-negative fraction. For the CDR3, the DNA is TGTGCCAGCAGCTTAGATGGGAGCGATGAGCAGTTCTTC. The encoded protein is CASSLDGSDEQFF.